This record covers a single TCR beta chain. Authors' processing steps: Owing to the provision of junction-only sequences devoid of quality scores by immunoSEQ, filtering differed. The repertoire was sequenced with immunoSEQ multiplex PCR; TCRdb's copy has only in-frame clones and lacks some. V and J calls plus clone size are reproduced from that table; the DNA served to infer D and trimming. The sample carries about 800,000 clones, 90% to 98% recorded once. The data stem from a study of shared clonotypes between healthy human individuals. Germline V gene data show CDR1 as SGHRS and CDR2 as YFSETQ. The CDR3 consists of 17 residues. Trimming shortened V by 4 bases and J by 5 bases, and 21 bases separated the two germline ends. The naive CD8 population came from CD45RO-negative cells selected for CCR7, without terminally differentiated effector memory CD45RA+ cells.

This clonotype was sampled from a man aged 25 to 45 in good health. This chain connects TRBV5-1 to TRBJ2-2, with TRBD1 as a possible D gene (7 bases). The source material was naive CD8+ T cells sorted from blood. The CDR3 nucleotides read TGCGCCAGCAGCCCGCCGGGACAGCGGGCAAAGACCGGGGAGCTGTTTTTT. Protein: CASSPPGQRAKTGELFF.